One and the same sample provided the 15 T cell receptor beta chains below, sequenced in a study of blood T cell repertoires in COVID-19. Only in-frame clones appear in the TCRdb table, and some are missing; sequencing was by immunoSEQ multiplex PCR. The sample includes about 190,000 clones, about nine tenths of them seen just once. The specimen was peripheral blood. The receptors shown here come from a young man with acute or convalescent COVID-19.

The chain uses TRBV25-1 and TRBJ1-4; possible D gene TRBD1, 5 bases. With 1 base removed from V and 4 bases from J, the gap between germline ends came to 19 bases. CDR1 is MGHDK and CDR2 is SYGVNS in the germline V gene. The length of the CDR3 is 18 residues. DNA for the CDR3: TGTGCCAGCAGTGAATTAGTCGCCCGTTGGGGACTTAATGAAAAACTGTTTTTT. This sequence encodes CASSELVARWGLNEKLFF. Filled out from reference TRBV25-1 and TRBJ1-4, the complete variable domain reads EADIYQTPRYLVIGTGKKITLECSQTMGHDKMYWYQQDPGMELHLIHYSYGVNSTEKGDLSSESTVSRIRTEHFPLTLESARPSHTSQYLCASSELVARWGLNEKLFFGSGTQLSVL.

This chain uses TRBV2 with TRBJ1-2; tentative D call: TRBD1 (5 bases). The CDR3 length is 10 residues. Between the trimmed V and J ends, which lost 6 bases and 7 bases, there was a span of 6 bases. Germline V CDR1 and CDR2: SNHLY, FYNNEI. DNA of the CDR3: TGTGCCAGCAGAAGGGGTGGCTACACCTTC. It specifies CASRRGGYTF.

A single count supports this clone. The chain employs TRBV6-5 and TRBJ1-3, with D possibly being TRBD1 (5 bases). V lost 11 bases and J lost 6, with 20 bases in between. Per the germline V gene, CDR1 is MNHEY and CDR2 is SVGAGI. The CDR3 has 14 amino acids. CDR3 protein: CAGLLLGRANTIYF. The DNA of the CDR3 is TGTGCCGGTCTCCTCTTAGGCAGGGCAAACACCATATATTTT.

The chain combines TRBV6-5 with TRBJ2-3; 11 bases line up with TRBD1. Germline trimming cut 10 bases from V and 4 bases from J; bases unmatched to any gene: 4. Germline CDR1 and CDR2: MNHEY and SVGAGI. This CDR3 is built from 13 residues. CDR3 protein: CATGDRGSDTQYF. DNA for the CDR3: TGTGCCACTGGGGACAGGGGGTCAGATACGCAGTATTTT.

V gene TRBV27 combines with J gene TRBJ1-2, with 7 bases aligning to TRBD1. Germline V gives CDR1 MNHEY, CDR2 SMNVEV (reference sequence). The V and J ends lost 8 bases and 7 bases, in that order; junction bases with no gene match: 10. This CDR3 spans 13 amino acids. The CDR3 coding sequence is TGTGCCAGCTTCGACAGGGTAACGGCTGGCTACACCTTC. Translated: CASFDRVTAGYTF.

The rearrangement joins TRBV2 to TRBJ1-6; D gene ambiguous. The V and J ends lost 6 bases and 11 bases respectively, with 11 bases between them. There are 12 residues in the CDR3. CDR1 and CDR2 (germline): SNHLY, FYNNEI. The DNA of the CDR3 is TGTGCCAGCAGGCCCTTGGAGACACCCCTCCACTTT. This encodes CASRPLETPLHF.

This CDR3 is CASKRRDREGGELFF. The CDR3 coding sequence is TGTGCCAGCAAAAGAAGGGACAGGGAGGGCGGGGAGCTGTTTTTT. The gene calls are TRBV6-5 and TRBJ2-2; 9 positions agree with TRBD1. This CDR3 has 15 residues. Germline V CDR1 and CDR2: MNHEY, SVGAGI. The ends lost 7 bases at V and 7 bases at J; junction bases unmatched: 10.

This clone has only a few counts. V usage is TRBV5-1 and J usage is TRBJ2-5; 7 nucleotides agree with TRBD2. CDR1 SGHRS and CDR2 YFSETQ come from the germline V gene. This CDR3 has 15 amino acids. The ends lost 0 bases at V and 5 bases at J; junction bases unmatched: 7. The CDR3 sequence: CASSLGSGRSETQYF. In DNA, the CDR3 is TGCGCCAGCAGCTTGGGATCCGGGAGGTCGGAGACCCAGTACTTC.

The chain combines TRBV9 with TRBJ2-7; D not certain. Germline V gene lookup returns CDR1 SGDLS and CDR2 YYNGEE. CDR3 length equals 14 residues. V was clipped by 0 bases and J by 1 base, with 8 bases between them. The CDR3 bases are TGTGCCAGCAGCGTAGGGCCAGGTTCCTACGAGCAGTACTTC. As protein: CASSVGPGSYEQYF.

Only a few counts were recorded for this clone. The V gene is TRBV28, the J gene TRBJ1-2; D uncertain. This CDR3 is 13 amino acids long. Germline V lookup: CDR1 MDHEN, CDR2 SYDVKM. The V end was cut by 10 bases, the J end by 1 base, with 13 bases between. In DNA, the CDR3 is TGTGCCACCAACGAAGAGTTTAACTATGGCTACACCTTC. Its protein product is CATNEEFNYGYTF.

In DNA, the CDR3 is TGTGCCTGGAGAGGGCGGGGGGGCCTCCGCTCCTACAATGAGCAGTTCTTC. The encoded protein is CAWRGRGGLRSYNEQFF. The chain uses TRBV30 and TRBJ2-1; TRBD2 agrees at 9 bases. The V gene end was trimmed by 3 bases and the J gene end by 0 bases; junction bases not matched to a gene: 9. CDR3 length equals 17 residues. Germline V gene data show CDR1 as GTSNPN and CDR2 as SVGIG (reference sequence).

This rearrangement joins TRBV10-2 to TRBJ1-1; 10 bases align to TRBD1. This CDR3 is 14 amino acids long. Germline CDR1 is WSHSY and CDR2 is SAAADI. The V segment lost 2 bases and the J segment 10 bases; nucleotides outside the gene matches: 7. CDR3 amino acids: CASSEGTGDLRAFF. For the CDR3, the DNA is TGCGCCAGCAGTGAGGGGACAGGGGACCTCCGAGCTTTCTTT.

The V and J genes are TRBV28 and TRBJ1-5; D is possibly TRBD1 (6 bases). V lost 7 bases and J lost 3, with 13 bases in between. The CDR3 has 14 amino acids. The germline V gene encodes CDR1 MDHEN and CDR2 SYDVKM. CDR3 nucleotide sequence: TGTGCCAGCATGGGGGCAGGTCTCAATCAGCCCCAGCATTTT. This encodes CASMGAGLNQPQHF.

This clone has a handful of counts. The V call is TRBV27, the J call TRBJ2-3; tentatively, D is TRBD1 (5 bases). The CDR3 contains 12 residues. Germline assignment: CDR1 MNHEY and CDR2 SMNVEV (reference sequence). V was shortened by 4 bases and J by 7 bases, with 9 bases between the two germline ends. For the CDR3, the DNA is TGTGCCAGCAGTTATGCAGGGAATACGCAGTATTTT. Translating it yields CASSYAGNTQYF.

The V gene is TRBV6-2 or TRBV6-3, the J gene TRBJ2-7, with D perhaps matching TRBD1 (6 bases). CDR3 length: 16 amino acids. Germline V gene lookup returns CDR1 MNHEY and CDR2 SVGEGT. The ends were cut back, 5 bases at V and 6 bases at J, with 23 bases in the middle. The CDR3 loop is CASSPFPGVAGSEQYF. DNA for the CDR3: TGTGCCAGCAGTCCATTCCCAGGGGTGGCGGGCAGCGAGCAGTACTTC.